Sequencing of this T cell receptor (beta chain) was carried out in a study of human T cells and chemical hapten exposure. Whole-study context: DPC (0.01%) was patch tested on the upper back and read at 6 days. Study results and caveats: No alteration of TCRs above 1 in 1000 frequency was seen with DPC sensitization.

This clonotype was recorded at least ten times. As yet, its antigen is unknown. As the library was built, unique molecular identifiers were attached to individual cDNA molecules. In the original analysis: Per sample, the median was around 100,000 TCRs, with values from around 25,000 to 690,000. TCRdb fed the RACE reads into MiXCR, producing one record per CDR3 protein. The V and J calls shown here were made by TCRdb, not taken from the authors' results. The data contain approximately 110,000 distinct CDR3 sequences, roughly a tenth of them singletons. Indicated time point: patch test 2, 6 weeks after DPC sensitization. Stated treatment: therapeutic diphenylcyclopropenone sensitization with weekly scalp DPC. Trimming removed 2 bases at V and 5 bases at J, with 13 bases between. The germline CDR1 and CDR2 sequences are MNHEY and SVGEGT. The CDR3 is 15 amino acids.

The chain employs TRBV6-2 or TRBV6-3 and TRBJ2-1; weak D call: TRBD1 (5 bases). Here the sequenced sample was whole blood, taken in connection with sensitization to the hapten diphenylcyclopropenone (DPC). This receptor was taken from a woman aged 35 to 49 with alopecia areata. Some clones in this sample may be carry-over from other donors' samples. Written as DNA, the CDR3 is TGTGCCAGCAGTTACAGGGGATTAGGGAACAATGAGCAGTTCTTC. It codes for CASSYRGLGNNEQFF.